These T cell receptor beta chains were read from a single sample in a study of shared clonotypes between healthy human individuals. Sequencing was performed with immunoSEQ multiplex PCR; in TCRdb, only in-frame clones are kept and a portion is missing. The table lists around 2.3 million clones, 95% of them singletons. Sequenced material: naive CD4+ T cells sorted from blood. The receptor set was obtained from a man aged 18 to 30 in good health. Each CDR3 is given with its conserved first and last residue. Each record gives: D gene, J gene, clone size, V gene, CDR3 DNA, CDR3 protein. A D gene is named only where the DNA matches it firmly. Size values are once, few and many counts, or a class for expanded clones, and some rows have none.

d_gene: -
j_gene: TRBJ2-7
abundance: -
v_gene: TRBV30
CDR3nt: TGTGCCTGGCGCCCTCGACAGGGAAGGTTCAGGACTAGCCCCTACGAGCAGTACTTC
CDR3aa: CAWRPRQGRFRTSPYEQYF

d_gene: TRBD1
j_gene: TRBJ2-5
abundance: -
v_gene: TRBV4-3
CDR3nt: TGCGCCAGCAGCCAAGTTAAGGGACAGGGGACGGAGACCCAGTACTTC
CDR3aa: CASSQVKGQGTETQYF

d_gene: TRBD2
j_gene: TRBJ2-1
abundance: -
v_gene: TRBV7-2
CDR3nt: TGTGCCAGCAGCTCCCAGGGACTAGCTGTCTACAATGAGCAGTTCTTC
CDR3aa: CASSSQGLAVYNEQFF

d_gene: -
j_gene: TRBJ1-1
abundance: -
v_gene: TRBV29-1
CDR3nt: TGCAGCGTTATACGGAGATTGAACACTGAAGCTTTCTTT
CDR3aa: CSVIRRLNTEAFF

d_gene: -
j_gene: TRBJ1-2
abundance: -
v_gene: TRBV6-1
CDR3nt: TGTGCCAGCAGTGAAGCCCTTGGACAGCTCTATGGCTACACCTTC
CDR3aa: CASSEALGQLYGYTF

d_gene: -
j_gene: TRBJ2-2
abundance: -
v_gene: TRBV5-4
CDR3nt: TGTGCCAGCAGCTTAGTAGGGATTGCCGGGGAGCTGTTTTTT
CDR3aa: CASSLVGIAGELFF

d_gene: -
j_gene: TRBJ2-7
abundance: few
v_gene: TRBV10-2
CDR3nt: TGCGCCAGCAGTCCGTCCGGAGTAATCTACGAGCAGTACTTC
CDR3aa: CASSPSGVIYEQYF

d_gene: -
j_gene: TRBJ1-1
abundance: -
v_gene: TRBV7-6
CDR3nt: TGTGCCAGCAGCTTAGTAGCGGGGAAGAACACTGAAGCTTTCTTT
CDR3aa: CASSLVAGKNTEAFF

d_gene: -
j_gene: TRBJ2-3
abundance: -
v_gene: TRBV5-4
CDR3nt: TGTGCCAGCAGCTTGTTACAAGTCACAGATACGCAGTATTTT
CDR3aa: CASSLLQVTDTQYF

d_gene: TRBD1
j_gene: TRBJ1-4
abundance: -
v_gene: TRBV9
CDR3nt: TGTGCCAGCAGCTCAACAGGGGCGACTAATGAAAAACTGTTTTTT
CDR3aa: CASSSTGATNEKLFF

d_gene: -
j_gene: TRBJ2-5
abundance: -
v_gene: TRBV20-1
CDR3nt: TGCAGTGAAGAGACCCAGTACTTC
CDR3aa: CSEETQYF

d_gene: TRBD2
j_gene: TRBJ2-1
abundance: -
v_gene: TRBV10-3
CDR3nt: TGTGCCATATGCGAGCGGGGGGAAAATGAGCAGTTCTTC
CDR3aa: CAICERGENEQFF

d_gene: -
j_gene: TRBJ2-4
abundance: -
v_gene: TRBV28
CDR3nt: TGTGCCACCAAGAATGCCATCCGCGTAGCCAAAAACATTCAGTACTTC
CDR3aa: CATKNAIRVAKNIQYF

d_gene: -
j_gene: TRBJ2-3
abundance: once
v_gene: TRBV18
CDR3nt: TGTGCCAGCTCACCACCCGCCACAGATACGCAGTATTTT
CDR3aa: CASSPPATDTQYF

d_gene: TRBD1
j_gene: TRBJ2-7
abundance: -
v_gene: TRBV10-3
CDR3nt: TGTGCCATCAGAGACAGGGGGGTATCAGCCTACGAGCAGTACTTC
CDR3aa: CAIRDRGVSAYEQYF

d_gene: -
j_gene: TRBJ1-2
abundance: -
v_gene: TRBV2
CDR3nt: TGTGCCAGCAGTGAAGGCCCCAGGGGCTACACCTTC
CDR3aa: CASSEGPRGYTF

d_gene: -
j_gene: TRBJ2-3
abundance: -
v_gene: TRBV9
CDR3nt: TGTGCCAGCAGCGGGTTGGATACGCAGTATTTT
CDR3aa: CASSGLDTQYF

d_gene: -
j_gene: TRBJ2-3
abundance: -
v_gene: TRBV30
CDR3nt: TGTGCCTGGAGTGTGGGACCGGGGTCAGATACGCAGTATTTT
CDR3aa: CAWSVGPGSDTQYF

d_gene: TRBD1
j_gene: TRBJ1-2
abundance: -
v_gene: TRBV6-5
CDR3nt: TGTGCCAGCAGTTACTCGGGACAGGGTGGCTATGGCTACACCTTC
CDR3aa: CASSYSGQGGYGYTF

d_gene: -
j_gene: TRBJ2-4
abundance: -
v_gene: TRBV5-4
CDR3nt: TGTGCCAGCAGCTCGGACGGGCTAGCCAAAAACATTCAGTACTTC
CDR3aa: CASSSDGLAKNIQYF

d_gene: -
j_gene: TRBJ1-5
abundance: -
v_gene: TRBV6-5
CDR3nt: TGTGCCAGCAGTTTGAGCGCAACGCCCCAGCATTTT
CDR3aa: CASSLSATPQHF

d_gene: -
j_gene: TRBJ2-5
abundance: -
v_gene: TRBV6-5
CDR3nt: TGTGCCAGCAGTTACTCGGATAGGGGAGAGACCCAGTACTTC
CDR3aa: CASSYSDRGETQYF

d_gene: -
j_gene: TRBJ1-5
abundance: -
v_gene: TRBV30
CDR3nt: TGTGCCTGGAGTGCCTCGGGGGATCAGCCCCAGCATTTT
CDR3aa: CAWSASGDQPQHF

d_gene: -
j_gene: TRBJ1-1
abundance: -
v_gene: TRBV5-1
CDR3nt: TGCGCCAGCAGCTTGATCGGACACACTGAAGCTTTCTTT
CDR3aa: CASSLIGHTEAFF

d_gene: TRBD1
j_gene: TRBJ1-2
abundance: -
v_gene: TRBV18
CDR3nt: TGTGCCAGCTCACTGACGACAGGGGAGATTGGCTACACCTTC
CDR3aa: CASSLTTGEIGYTF

d_gene: -
j_gene: TRBJ1-2
abundance: -
v_gene: TRBV5-1
CDR3nt: TGCGCCAGCAGCTTGGACTTTCAAAAAGCTAACTATGGCTACACCTTC
CDR3aa: CASSLDFQKANYGYTF

d_gene: -
j_gene: TRBJ2-1
abundance: -
v_gene: TRBV10-1
CDR3nt: TGCGCCAGCAGTGAGTCGGGCCCCGCTAGCTCCTACAATGAGCAGTTCTTC
CDR3aa: CASSESGPASSYNEQFF